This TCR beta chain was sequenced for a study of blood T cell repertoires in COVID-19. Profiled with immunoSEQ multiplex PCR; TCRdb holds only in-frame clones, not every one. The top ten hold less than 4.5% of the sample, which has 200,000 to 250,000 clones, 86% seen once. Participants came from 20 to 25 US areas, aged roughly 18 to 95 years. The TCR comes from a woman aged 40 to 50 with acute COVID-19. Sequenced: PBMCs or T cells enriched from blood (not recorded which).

The CDR3 here is CASSPVGARTDTQYF. Here the CDR3 DNA reads TGTGCCAGCAGCCCAGTGGGGGCCCGCACAGATACGCAGTATTTT. The chain recombines TRBV9 with TRBJ2-3; D perhaps matches TRBD1 (6 bases). The CDR3 loop spans 15 amino acids. The V gene's germline CDR1 is SGDLS and CDR2 YYNGEE. V was cut by 4 bases and J by 1 base, with 13 bases left in between.